The 5 T cell receptor beta chains presented below share a single source sample, sequenced in a study of naive and memory T cell subsets. Amplification of ligated cDNA took four PCR rounds with SP2 and nested alpha and beta constant primers. TCRdb itself ran the 5' RACE reads through MiXCR, one entry per CDR3 protein. In the table there are over 45,000 distinct CDR3 sequences, 6.5% to 8.5% of which are singletons. An oligonucleotide containing a UMI was ligated to the 3' end of TCR cDNA. The receptors stem from a female donor in good health.

This chain uses TRBV30 with TRBJ1-1; D is unresolved. CDR1 is GTSNPN, CDR2 SVGIG, per germline (reference sequence). V lost 0 bases, J lost 1 base, and 12 bases lay in between. The CDR3 length is 15 residues. The CDR3 spells CAWSVAQAPNTEAFF. In nucleotides, the CDR3 is TGTGCCTGGAGTGTAGCCCAGGCGCCGAACACTGAAGCTTTCTTT.

This clonotype was seen ten or more times. J is TRBJ1-2 and V is TRBV19; 8 bases are a match to TRBD1. V shed 0 bases, J shed 7 bases, and the junction held 10 bases outside the gene matches. The CDR3 is made up of 16 amino acids. The V gene's germline CDR1 is LNHDA and CDR2 SQIVND (reference sequence). The CDR3 sequence is CASSIDRRGQGAGYTF. For the CDR3, the DNA is TGTGCCAGTAGTATAGATCGCAGAGGACAGGGTGCTGGCTACACCTTC. Full variable domain (missing parts from reference TRBV19 and TRBJ1-2): DGGITQSPKYLFRKEGQNVTLSCEQNLNHDAMYWYRQDPGQGLRLIYYSQIVNDFQKGDIAEGYSVSREKKESFPLTVTSAQKNPTAFYLCASSIDRRGQGAGYTFGSGTRLTVV.

This clonotype was recorded many times. The chain employs TRBV6-2 or TRBV6-3 and TRBJ2-2; D ambiguous. The V gene lost 7 bases and the J gene lost 8 bases, with 14 bases spanning the gap. Germline V gene sequence: CDR1 MNHEY, CDR2 SVGEGT. The CDR3 spans 13 residues. The CDR3 loop reads CASNRVRAGELFF. The CDR3 DNA sequence: TGTGCCAGCAACAGAGTACGTGCTGGGGAGCTGTTTTTT.

The chain joins TRBV3-1 to TRBJ2-5, with 7 bases lining up with TRBD1. CDR1 and CDR2 (germline): LGHDT, YNNKEL (reference sequence). V lost 2 bases, J lost 5 bases, and 5 bases stayed unmatched. This CDR3 contains 14 residues. CDR3 sequence (DNA): TGTGCCAGCAGCCAAAACAGGGGTCGGGAGACCCAGTACTTC. It codes for CASSQNRGRETQYF.

The rearrangement links TRBV7-8 to TRBJ1-1; TRBD1 matches at 10 bases. This CDR3 spans 14 amino acids. CDR1 SGHVS and CDR2 FQNEAQ come from the germline V gene. Losses at the gene ends were 5 bases for V and 13 bases for J; bases not matched to a gene: 13. CDR3 protein: CASSPGTGEEVGFF. In DNA, the CDR3 is TGTGCCAGCAGCCCGGGGACAGGGGAAGAGGTGGGTTTCTTT.